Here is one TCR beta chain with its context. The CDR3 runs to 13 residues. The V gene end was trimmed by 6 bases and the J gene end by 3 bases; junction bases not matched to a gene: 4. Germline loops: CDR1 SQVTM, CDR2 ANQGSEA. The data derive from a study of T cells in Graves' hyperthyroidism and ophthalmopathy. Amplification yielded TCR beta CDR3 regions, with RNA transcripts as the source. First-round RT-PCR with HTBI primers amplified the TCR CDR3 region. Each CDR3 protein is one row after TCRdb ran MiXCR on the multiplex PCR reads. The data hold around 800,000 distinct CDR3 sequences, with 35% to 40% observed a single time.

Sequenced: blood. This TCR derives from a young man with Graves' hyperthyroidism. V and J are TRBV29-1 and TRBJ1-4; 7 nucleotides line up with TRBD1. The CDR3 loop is CSVDGTANEKLFF. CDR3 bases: TGCAGCGTGGATGGGACAGCTAATGAAAAACTGTTTTTT.